The T cell receptor (beta chain) under discussion was sequenced for a study of shared clonotypes between healthy human individuals. Whole-study findings and limits: Estimated richness was generally greater in naive than memory subsets. Clonotypes that were shared across a handful of donors made up about 4.5% of naive CD4 clonotypes.

Healthy and HIV-negative, the adult donors had no recent acute infections or vaccinations. CDR1 is GTSNPN and CDR2 is SVGIG in the germline V gene (reference sequence). The CDR3 totals 17 residues. V dropped 5 bases and J dropped 1; count of bases not matched to a gene: 13. Clones were sequenced by immunoSEQ multiplex PCR, and TCRdb holds only the in-frame ones, with some missing. Here the sample spans about 2.4 million clones, more than 85% being singletons. Details on this clone: Its antigen is as yet unknown.

The source of this sequence is a man aged 18 to 29 in good health. Some clones in this sample may be carry-over from other donors' samples. What was sequenced was naive CD4+ T cells from PBMCs. Sample subset: CD45RA+ positively selected. The chain joins TRBV30 to TRBJ2-1; 8 bases map to TRBD2. CDR3 nucleotides: TGTGCCTGGGGTCGGGGAAGCGGGAGCGCGTCCTACAATGAGCAGTTCTTC. It translates to CAWGRGSGSASYNEQFF.